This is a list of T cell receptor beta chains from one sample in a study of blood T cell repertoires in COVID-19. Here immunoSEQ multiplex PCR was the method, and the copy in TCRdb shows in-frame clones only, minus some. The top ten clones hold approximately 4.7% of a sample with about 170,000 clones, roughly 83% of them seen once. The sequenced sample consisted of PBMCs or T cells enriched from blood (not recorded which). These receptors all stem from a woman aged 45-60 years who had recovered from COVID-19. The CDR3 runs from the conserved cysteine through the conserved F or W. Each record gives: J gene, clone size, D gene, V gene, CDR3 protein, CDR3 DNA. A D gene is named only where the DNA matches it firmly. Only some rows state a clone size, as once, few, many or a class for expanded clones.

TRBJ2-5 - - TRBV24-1 CATSASRAEETQYF TGTGCCACCAGTGCCTCCAGGGCAGAAGAGACCCAGTACTTC
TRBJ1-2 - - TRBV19 CASSIGSHYTF TGTGCCAGTAGTATCGGGAGCCACTACACCTTC
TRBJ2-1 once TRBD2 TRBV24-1 CATSDSPGSGTYNEQFF TGTGCCACCAGTGATTCCCCTGGGAGCGGGACCTACAATGAGCAGTTCTTC
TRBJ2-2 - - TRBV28 CAARDWANTGELFF TGTGCCGCGAGGGATTGGGCGAACACCGGGGAGCTGTTTTTT
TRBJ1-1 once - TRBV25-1 CASSEGGLPAFF TGTGCCAGCAGTGAAGGAGGGTTACCAGCTTTCTTT
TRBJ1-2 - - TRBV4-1 CASSQDNVAVYGYTF TGCGCCAGCAGCCAAGATAACGTGGCAGTCTATGGCTACACCTTC
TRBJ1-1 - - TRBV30 CAWSSQGNTEAFF TGTGCCTGGAGTTCCCAGGGGAACACTGAAGCTTTCTTT
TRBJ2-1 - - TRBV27 CASSLRGAGNEQFF TGTGCCAGCAGTTTACGGGGGGCTGGCAATGAGCAGTTCTTC
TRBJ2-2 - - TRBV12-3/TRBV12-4 CASSFPDRELFF TGTGCCAGCAGTTTTCCAGATAGGGAGCTGTTTTTT
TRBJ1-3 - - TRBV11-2 CASSSVQGVLSGNTIYF TGTGCCAGCAGCTCTGTTCAGGGTGTCCTCTCTGGAAACACCATATATTTT
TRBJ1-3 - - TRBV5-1 CASSPKGGSSGNTIYF TGCGCCAGCAGCCCCAAAGGCGGCAGCTCTGGAAACACCATATATTTT
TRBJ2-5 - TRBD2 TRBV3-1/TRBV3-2 CASSQSLAGAQTQYF TGTGCCAGCAGCCAATCCCTAGCGGGGGCACAGACCCAGTACTTC
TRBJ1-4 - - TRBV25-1 CASSVRTRNEKLFF TGTGCCAGCAGTGTCCGGACACGCAATGAAAAACTGTTTTTT
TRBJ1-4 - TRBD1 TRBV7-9 CASSRQGGNEKLFF TGTGCCAGCAGCCGACAGGGAGGAAATGAAAAACTGTTTTTT